A single sample is the source of the 20 T cell receptor beta chains below, sequenced in a study of CD8 T cells in Susac syndrome. An input of about 0.5 to 1 ug of RNA was subjected to reverse transcription using random hexamers. TCRdb re-called the immunoSEQ multiplex PCR reads through MiXCR, storing one row per CDR3 protein. The sample carries about 120,000 distinct CDR3 sequences, about 95% recorded once. The specimen was CD4+ T cells from PBMCs. The receptor source for this set is a human donor in good health.

The J gene is TRBJ1-4, the V gene TRBV2; 8 bases are a match to TRBD1. Germline V gives CDR1 SNHLY, CDR2 FYNNEI. V shed 6 bases, J shed 0 bases, and the junction held 0 bases outside the gene matches. This CDR3 spans 14 amino acids. The CDR3 protein is CASRDRATNEKLFF. The CDR3 DNA follows: TGTGCCAGCAGGGACAGGGCAACTAATGAAAAACTGTTTTTT.

This clonotype occurred once. The chain has TRBV3-1 and TRBJ1-1; D gene unclear. Looked up from germline, CDR1 is LGHDT and CDR2 is YNNKEL (reference sequence). The CDR3 loop spans 13 amino acids. Between the trimmed V and J ends, which lost 7 bases and 0 bases, there was a span of 9 bases. The CDR3, as DNA: TGTGCCAGCATGACACCCATGAACACTGAAGCTTTCTTT. Residues: CASMTPMNTEAFF.

The chain carries TRBV12-3 or TRBV12-4 and TRBJ2-7; tentatively, D is TRBD2 (6 bases). This CDR3 is built from 14 residues. The V end lost 4 bases, the J end lost 5 bases, and 15 bases lay between the germline ends. DNA for the CDR3: TGTGCCAGCAGTTCAAGCCCACTAGCCCACGAGCAGTACTTC. Translating it yields CASSSSPLAHEQYF.

V and J are TRBV19 and TRBJ2-2; D could derive from TRBD1 or TRBD2 (5 bases each). The CDR3 runs to 13 residues. Germline V gene data show CDR1 as LNHDA and CDR2 as SQIVND (reference sequence). V was trimmed by 6 bases and J by 5 bases, leaving 10 bases between them. This CDR3 is CASSMGETGELFF. For the CDR3, the DNA is TGTGCCAGTAGCATGGGGGAAACCGGGGAGCTGTTTTTT.

The V gene is TRBV7-8, the J gene TRBJ2-7; D ambiguous. Germline V gene sequence: CDR1 SGHVS, CDR2 FQNEAQ. V shed 0 bases and J shed 6 bases, with 12 bases lying between them. The CDR3 length is 14 residues. CDR3 coding DNA: TGTGCCAGCAGCTTAGCGGCGAGAGGTGGCGAGCAGTACTTC. It specifies CASSLAARGGEQYF. Variable domain in full (rest from reference TRBV7-8 and TRBJ2-7): GAGVSQSPRYKVAKRGQDVALRCDPISGHVSLFWYQQALGQGPEFLTYFQNEAQLDKSGLPSDRFFAERPEGSVSTLKIQRTQQEDSAVYLCASSLAARGGEQYFGPGTRLTVT.

The gene calls are TRBV24-1 and TRBJ2-1; 7 nucleotides agree with TRBD2. There are 15 residues in the CDR3. CDR1 KGHDR and CDR2 SFDVKD come from the germline V gene. Germline trimming cut 4 bases from V and 8 bases from J; bases unmatched to any gene: 10. This chain's CDR3 is CATSEARGIGDEQFF. For the CDR3, the DNA is TGTGCCACCAGTGAAGCGCGGGGGATTGGCGATGAGCAGTTCTTC.

To note about this clonotype: Germline is not matched at one junction end, which may reflect a read error. CDR3 DNA sequence: TGTGCCAGCAGCCCTGCGGGGCTAGCGGGAGGCGGGAACTTC. Residues: CASSPAGLAGGGNF. V and J are TRBV6-2 or TRBV6-3 and TRBJ2-4; 11 bases line up with TRBD2. CDR3 size: 14 residues. Germline V gives CDR1 MNHEY, CDR2 SVGEGT.

The chain joins TRBV3-1 to TRBJ2-3, with TRBD2 matching 7 bases. V trimming: 1 base; J trimming: 4 bases; junction bases outside the gene matches: 8. The length of the CDR3 is 16 residues. Per the germline V gene, CDR1 is LGHDT and CDR2 is YNNKEL (reference sequence). In DNA, the CDR3 is TGTGCCAGCAGCCAAGGGTCGGGAGGCCCCCCAGATACGCAGTATTTT. It codes for CASSQGSGGPPDTQYF.

The rearrangement uses TRBV6-1 and TRBJ2-7; 11 positions agree with TRBD2. V was pared by 6 bases and J by 0 bases, with 7 bases of the junction left unmatched. CDR1 and CDR2 from the germline V gene are MNHNS and SASEGT. The length of the CDR3 is 16 residues. DNA for the CDR3: TGTGCCAGCAGCAGAACTAGCGGGAGAAGCTCCTACGAGCAGTACTTC. This sequence encodes CASSRTSGRSSYEQYF.

V is TRBV2 and J is TRBJ2-7; TRBD1 matches 8 bases. Trimming cost V 6 bases and J 6 bases; bases outside gene matches: 13. The germline CDR1 and CDR2 sequences are SNHLY and FYNNEI. The CDR3 consists of 15 residues. The CDR3 spells CASSLRTGQYREQYF. The DNA for the CDR3 is TGTGCCAGCAGCCTAAGGACAGGGCAATATCGCGAGCAGTACTTC.

The chain couples TRBV12-3 or TRBV12-4 to TRBJ2-2; D is undetermined. With 1 base removed from V and 3 bases from J, the gap between germline ends came to 12 bases. This CDR3 region has 16 residues. Written as DNA, the CDR3 is TGTGCCAGCAGTTTAGTTCCCCCTCCCGACACCGGGGAGCTGTTTTTT. Protein product: CASSLVPPPDTGELFF.

The genes are TRBV7-9 and TRBJ2-5, with D perhaps TRBD1 or TRBD2 (6 bases each). V lost 2 bases and J 4 bases, leaving 11 bases between the germline ends. Germline V gene data show CDR1 as SEHNR and CDR2 as FQNEAQ (reference sequence). The CDR3 contains 14 residues. The CDR3 loop is CASSLRGDRETQYF. DNA of the CDR3: TGTGCCAGCAGCTTAAGGGGGGACCGAGAGACCCAGTACTTC.

J is TRBJ2-3 and V is TRBV7-3; perhaps TRBD1 as D (5 bases). This CDR3 is built from 13 residues. V lost 1 base, J lost 4 bases, and 6 bases lay in between. Per germline, CDR1 SGHTA and CDR2 FQGTGA. The CDR3 sequence is CASSLKGADTQYF. The CDR3 DNA reads as TGTGCCAGCAGCTTAAAAGGGGCAGATACGCAGTATTTT.

The CDR3 reads CASSTLLAGYTDTQYF. The DNA for the CDR3 is TGTGCCAGCAGTACATTATTAGCGGGGTACACAGATACGCAGTATTTT. The chain uses TRBV28 and TRBJ2-3; 8 nucleotides agree with TRBD2. Germline V gene lookup returns CDR1 MDHEN and CDR2 SYDVKM. The CDR3 contains 16 residues. V was pared by 5 bases and J by 2 bases, with 9 bases of the junction left unmatched.

The chain combines TRBV18 with TRBJ2-7; 12 bases align to TRBD1. Germline V gene sequence: CDR1 KGHSH, CDR2 LQKENI. The V gene end was trimmed by 5 bases and the J gene end by 5 bases; junction bases not matched to a gene: 4. This CDR3 contains 14 residues. CDR3 loop: CASSAGQGANEQYF. Written as DNA, the CDR3 is TGTGCCAGCTCAGCGGGACAGGGGGCCAACGAGCAGTACTTC. Full variable domain (rest looked up from reference TRBV18 and TRBJ2-7): NAGVMQNPRHLVRRRGQEARLRCSPMKGHSHVYWYRQLPEEGLKFMVYLQKENIIDESGMPKERFSAEFPKEGPSILRIQQVVRGDSAAYFCASSAGQGANEQYFGPGTRLTVT.

This rearrangement joins TRBV28 to TRBJ2-1, with D possibly being TRBD2 (5 bases). CDR3 length: 15 residues. The V end was cut by 5 bases, the J end by 5 bases, with 16 bases between. Germline V lookup: CDR1 MDHEN, CDR2 SYDVKM. The DNA of the CDR3 is TGTGCCAGCAGTCACACCTCGGACTTAAACAATGAGCAGTTCTTC. It specifies CASSHTSDLNNEQFF.

CDR3 DNA: TGTGCCAGCAGCCACTCCCCCCTGTACGAGCAGTACTTC. It specifies CASSHSPLYEQYF. The V and J genes are TRBV12-3 or TRBV12-4 and TRBJ2-7; D is unresolved. With 6 bases removed from V and 4 bases from J, the gap between germline ends came to 13 bases. The CDR3 is 13 residues long.

The V gene is TRBV6-1, the J gene TRBJ2-1; TRBD2 matches at 8 bases. With 5 bases clipped from V and 5 bases from J, the junction kept 14 bases outside the gene matches. The CDR3 has 17 residues. The germline V gene has CDR1 MNHNS and CDR2 SASEGT. This CDR3 is CASSRSPSGSAHNEQFF. DNA of the CDR3: TGTGCCAGCAGTAGAAGTCCAAGCGGGAGTGCCCACAATGAGCAGTTCTTC.

This chain links TRBV11-2 with TRBJ2-7, with D possibly being TRBD1 (5 bases). CDR3 length: 15 residues. Germline CDR1 is SGHAT and CDR2 is FQNNGV. Between the trimmed V and J ends, which lost 0 bases and 5 bases, there was a span of 14 bases. In DNA, the CDR3 is TGTGCCAGCAGCTTAGATCGCACAGGTCCACACGAGCAGTACTTC. Translated, it gives CASSLDRTGPHEQYF.

This chain links TRBV10-3 with TRBJ2-7; D gene unclear. Trimming removed 3 bases from V and 5 bases from J, with 14 bases in between. Germline loops: CDR1 ENHRY, CDR2 SYGVKD. The CDR3 sequence is 14 residues long. The CDR3 coding sequence is TGTGCCATCAGTGACGCCGCCAGCCTCCACGAGCAGTACTTC. Protein product: CAISDAASLHEQYF.